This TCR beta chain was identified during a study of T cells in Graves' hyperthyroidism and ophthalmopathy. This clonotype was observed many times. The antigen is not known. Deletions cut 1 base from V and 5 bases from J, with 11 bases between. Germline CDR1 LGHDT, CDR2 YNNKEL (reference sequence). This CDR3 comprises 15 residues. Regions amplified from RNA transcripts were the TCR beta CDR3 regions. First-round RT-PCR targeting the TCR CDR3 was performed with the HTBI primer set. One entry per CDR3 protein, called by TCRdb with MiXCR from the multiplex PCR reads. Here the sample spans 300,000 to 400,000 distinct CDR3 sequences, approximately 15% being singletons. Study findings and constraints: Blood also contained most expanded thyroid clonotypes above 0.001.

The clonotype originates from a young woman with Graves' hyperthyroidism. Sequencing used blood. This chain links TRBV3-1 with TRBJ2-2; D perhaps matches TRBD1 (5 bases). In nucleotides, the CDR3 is TGTGCCAGCAGCCAAGTTGCAGGGATGACCGGGGAGCTGTTTTTT. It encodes CASSQVAGMTGELFF.